The 5 T cell receptor beta chains below were found in one sample sequenced in a study of cytomegalovirus exposure and HLA in healthy donors. Use of 60 Vbeta and 13 Jbeta primers characterized the PCR. The repertoire was sequenced with immunoSEQ multiplex PCR; TCRdb's copy has only in-frame clones and lacks some. The table includes about 130,000 clones, 82% detected once. Sequenced: PBMCs. These TCRs come from a woman aged 50 to 60 in good health and CMV-seropositive.

The chain couples TRBV19 to TRBJ1-2; D may be TRBD1 (6 bases). CDR3 length: 13 amino acids. Trimming took off 4 bases at V and 4 bases at J, with 10 bases between the two ends. CDR1 is LNHDA and CDR2 is SQIVND in the germline V gene (reference sequence). The CDR3 nucleotides read TGTGCCAGTAGTACTACAGGGATCTATGGCTACACCTTC. This codes for CASSTTGIYGYTF.

This chain uses TRBV6-5 with TRBJ2-3; no firm D call. CDR3 size: 11 residues. Germline CDR1 is MNHEY and CDR2 is SVGAGI. V was trimmed by 6 bases and J by 8 bases, leaving 9 bases between them. In DNA form, the CDR3 reads TGTGCCAGCAGAGACTTTGGTACGCAGTATTTT. This translates into CASRDFGTQYF.

This chain joins TRBV18 and TRBJ1-3; 9 bases fit TRBD1. The V gene's germline CDR1 is KGHSH and CDR2 LQKENI. The CDR3 extends over 16 amino acids. Trimming took 5 bases from V and 2 from J; bases not matched to a gene: 7. The CDR3 DNA is TGTGCCAGCTCAGCACAGGGGGCATTGGCTGGAAACACCATATATTTT. As protein: CASSAQGALAGNTIYF.

The chain has TRBV19 and TRBJ1-6, with 7 bases that match TRBD1. The V gene end was trimmed by 5 bases and the J gene end by 1 base; junction bases not matched to a gene: 11. CDR3 length: 18 residues. The germline V gene has CDR1 LNHDA and CDR2 SQIVND (reference sequence). CDR3 in amino acids: CASSAIRGAASYNSPLHF. The CDR3 DNA reads as TGTGCCAGTAGTGCGATCAGGGGGGCAGCGTCCTATAATTCACCCCTCCACTTT.

J is TRBJ2-7 and V is TRBV7-9, with 7 bases identical to TRBD1. This CDR3 comprises 16 residues. Germline values: CDR1 SEHNR, CDR2 FQNEAQ (reference sequence). After removal of 6 bases from V and 1 base from J, the junction contained 12 bases not matched to a gene. As DNA, the CDR3 is TGTGCCAGCAGTCACCGGGACAGCGAACCTTCCTACGAGCAGTACTTC. The encoded protein is CASSHRDSEPSYEQYF.